This is a list of T cell receptor beta chains from one sample in a study of OX40 agonist ivuxolimab in advanced cancers. Assay: immunoSEQ multiplex PCR; the TCRdb copy retains only in-frame clones and omits some. The sample contains about 58,000 clones, roughly nine tenths of which appear only once. Source: CD4+ or CD8+ T cells sorted from blood, taken in a trial of the OX40 agonist ivuxolimab. All receptors derive from an adult with an advanced solid tumor such as melanoma, head and neck, liver or kidney cancer. The CDR3 runs from the conserved cysteine through the conserved F or W. A D gene is named only where the DNA matches it firmly. Part of the rows lack a size; the others show once, few, many or a class for expanded clones.

cdr3_length,j_call,clone_size,v_call,d_call,cdr3_aa,cdr3_nt
14,TRBJ1-2,-,TRBV4-2,-,CASSQAGQNYGYTF,TGTGCCAGCAGCCAAGCAGGACAGAACTATGGCTACACCTTC
14,TRBJ2-5,-,TRBV18,TRBD1,CASSRTGGQETQYF,TGTGCCAGCTCACGTACAGGGGGTCAGGAGACCCAGTACTTC
14,TRBJ2-3,-,TRBV6-1,-,CASRRTHSTDTQYF,TGTGCCAGCAGGAGGACACACTCCACAGATACGCAGTATTTT
13,TRBJ1-6,-,TRBV5-4,-,CASSSSSATALHF,TGTGCCAGCAGCTCGTCGTCAGCGACGGCCCTCCACTTT
14,TRBJ2-2,-,TRBV7-2,-,CASSLAGDYGELFF,TGTGCCAGCAGCTTAGCGGGGGATTACGGGGAGCTGTTTTTT
15,TRBJ2-1,few,TRBV2,TRBD1,CASSAGTGIYNEQFF,TGTGCCAGCAGTGCCGGGACAGGGATTTACAATGAGCAGTTCTTC
19,TRBJ1-5,-,TRBV7-8,-,CASSFSVGRSQYSNQPQHF,TGTGCCAGCAGCTTTTCGGTGGGCAGGTCCCAATATAGCAATCAGCCCCAGCATTTT
14,TRBJ2-5,-,TRBV2,-,CASSDSLARETQYF,TGTGCCAGCAGTGACTCGCTAGCAAGAGAGACCCAGTACTTC
15,TRBJ1-1,-,TRBV5-4,TRBD1,CASSLGTGMITEAFF,TGTGCCAGCAGCTTGGGGACAGGGATGATCACTGAAGCTTTCTTT
18,TRBJ2-3,-,TRBV7-8,-,CASSANSITSTGVDTQYF,TGTGCCAGCAGCGCCAACAGTATTACTAGTACTGGCGTGGATACGCAGTATTTT
14,TRBJ2-2,-,TRBV30,-,CAWSGIGRTGELFF,TGTGCCTGGAGCGGTATAGGGAGAACCGGGGAGCTGTTTTTT
11,TRBJ1-1,-,TRBV29-1,TRBD1,CSVMAGGEAFF,TGCAGCGTTATGGCAGGGGGGGAAGCTTTCTTT
14,TRBJ2-2,once,TRBV6-1,-,CASRGPRTTGELFF,TGTGCCAGCAGAGGACCGAGAACTACCGGGGAGCTGTTTTTT
16,TRBJ2-5,-,TRBV5-1,-,CASSRLSGRDQETQYF,TGCGCCAGCAGCCGACTATCGGGCAGGGATCAAGAGACCCAGTACTTC
13,TRBJ1-1,-,TRBV18,-,CASSRMEDTEAFF,TGTGCCAGCTCCCGTATGGAAGACACTGAAGCTTTCTTT
15,TRBJ1-5,-,TRBV7-8,-,CASSPGTMPNQPQHF,TGTGCCAGCAGCCCTGGGACAATGCCCAATCAGCCCCAGCATTTT
13,TRBJ1-2,few,TRBV6-5,-,CASRVDRTYGYTF,TGTGCCAGCAGAGTGGACCGGACCTATGGCTACACCTTC
15,TRBJ1-1,-,TRBV7-9,-,CASSLRRVGVTEAFF,TGTGCCAGCAGCTTAAGGAGGGTGGGGGTAACTGAAGCTTTCTTT
14,TRBJ1-2,once,TRBV19,-,CASSRQGLEYGYTF,TGTGCCAGTAGTAGGCAGGGGTTAGAGTATGGCTACACCTTC
15,TRBJ1-4,-,TRBV5-5,-,CASSSTVSRNEKLFF,TGTGCCAGCAGCTCGACAGTAAGTCGAAATGAAAAACTGTTTTTT
15,TRBJ1-6,once,TRBV11-2,-,CASSLVGQGHSPLHF,TGTGCCAGCAGCTTAGTAGGCCAAGGCCATTCACCCCTCCACTTT
13,TRBJ2-5,-,TRBV6-1,-,CASSRGVLETQYF,TGTGCCAGCAGTAGAGGGGTGCTGGAGACCCAGTACTTC
13,TRBJ1-1,-,TRBV19,-,CASRDIRDTEAFF,TGTGCCAGTAGAGACATTAGGGACACTGAAGCTTTCTTT
17,TRBJ1-1,-,TRBV30,TRBD1,CAWSGRGRGPSGTEAFF,TGTGCCTGGAGCGGCCGGGGCAGGGGGCCGAGCGGCACTGAAGCTTTCTTT
17,TRBJ1-3,-,TRBV27,-,CASSPLAGSAPGNTIYF,TGTGCCAGCAGTCCGTTAGCGGGGTCTGCGCCTGGAAACACCATATATTTT
11,TRBJ1-1,-,TRBV5-4,-,CASSQNTEAFF,TGTGCCAGCAGCCAGAACACTGAAGCTTTCTTT
13,TRBJ1-5,-,TRBV27,TRBD1,CASSGTGRQLQHF,TGTGCCAGCAGTGGGACAGGTCGGCAGCTCCAGCATTTT
14,TRBJ2-5,-,TRBV5-1,-,CASSLEGTGGTQYF,TGCGCCAGCAGCTTGGAGGGGACGGGCGGGACCCAGTACTTC
16,TRBJ2-3,-,TRBV7-3,TRBD2,CASSLRPSGGTDTQYF,TGTGCCAGCAGCTTAAGGCCTAGCGGGGGAACAGATACGCAGTATTTT
15,TRBJ1-2,-,TRBV28,-,CASSRPSGTLYGYTF,TGTGCCAGCAGCCGTCCATCCGGGACACTCTATGGCTACACCTTC
15,TRBJ1-2,-,TRBV6-5,-,CASSPAGVPAAGYTF,TGTGCCAGCAGTCCGGCAGGTGTACCAGCTGCTGGCTACACCTTC
15,TRBJ2-3,-,TRBV5-8,-,CASSSPLPQPDTQYF,TGTGCCAGCAGCTCTCCTCTCCCACAACCAGATACGCAGTATTTT
13,TRBJ1-4,-,TRBV7-2,-,CASSLSGSEKLFF,TGTGCCAGCAGCTTATCCGGGTCGGAAAAACTGTTTTTT